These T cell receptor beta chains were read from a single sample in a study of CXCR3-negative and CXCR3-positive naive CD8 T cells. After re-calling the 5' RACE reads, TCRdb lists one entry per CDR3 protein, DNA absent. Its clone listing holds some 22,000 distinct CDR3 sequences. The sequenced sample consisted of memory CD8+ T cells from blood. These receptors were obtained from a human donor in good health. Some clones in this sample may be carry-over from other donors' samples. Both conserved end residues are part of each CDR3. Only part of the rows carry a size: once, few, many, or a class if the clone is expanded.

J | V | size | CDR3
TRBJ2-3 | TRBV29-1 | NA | CSVVAGEWADTQYF
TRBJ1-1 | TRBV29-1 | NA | CSVLEANTEAFF
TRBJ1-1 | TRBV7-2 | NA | CASSLGSMNTEAFF
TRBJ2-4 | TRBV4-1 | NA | CASSQERGTARLGIQYF
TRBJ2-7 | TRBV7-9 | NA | CASSSGHLYEQYF
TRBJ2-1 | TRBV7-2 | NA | CARSPGQRGDLWQFF
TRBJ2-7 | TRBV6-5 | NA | CASSYSGSWEEQYF
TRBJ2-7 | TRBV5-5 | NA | CASSLVTDYEQYF
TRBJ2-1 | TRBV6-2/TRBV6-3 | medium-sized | CASSYRHLGHNEQFF
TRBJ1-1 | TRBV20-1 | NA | CSAAFRDTEAFF
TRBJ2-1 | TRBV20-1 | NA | CSARQPHGFYNEQFF
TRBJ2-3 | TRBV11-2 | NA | CASSLEGSPTDTQYF
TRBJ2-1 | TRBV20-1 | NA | CSAWGEIYNEQFF
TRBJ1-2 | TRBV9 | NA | CAGPLVRRGGYTF
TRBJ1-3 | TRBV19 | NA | CASSIPDRTGNTIYF
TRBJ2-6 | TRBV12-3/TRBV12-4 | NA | CASSPEGQGTSGANVLTF
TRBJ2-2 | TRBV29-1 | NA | CSVEDRAPNTGELFF
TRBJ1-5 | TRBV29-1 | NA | CSVDSGMGPQHF
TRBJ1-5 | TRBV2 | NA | CASRGVGVFRDQPQHF
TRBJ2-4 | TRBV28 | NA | CASSYRGLAKNIQYF
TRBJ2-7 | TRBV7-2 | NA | CASSYTGVAYEQYF
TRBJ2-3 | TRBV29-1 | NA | CSATDRGPDTQYF
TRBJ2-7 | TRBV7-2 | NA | CASSAGTSPYEQYF
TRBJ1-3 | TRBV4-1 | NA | CASSHLSASGNTIYF
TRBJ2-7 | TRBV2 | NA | CASKLAGAGEQYF
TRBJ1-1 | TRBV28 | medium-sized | CASSLGAGTTEAFF
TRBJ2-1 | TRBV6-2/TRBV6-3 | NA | CASSYPPGHNEQFF
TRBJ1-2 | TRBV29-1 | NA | CSVEDLRAGGEDGYTF
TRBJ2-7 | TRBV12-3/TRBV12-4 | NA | CASSFGGPPSYEQYF
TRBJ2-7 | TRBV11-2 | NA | CASSLTGYEQYF
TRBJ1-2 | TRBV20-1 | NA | CSARDPTGVPSGYTF
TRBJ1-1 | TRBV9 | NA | CASSAESDWGEAFF
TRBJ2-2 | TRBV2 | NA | CASRKGPPPGELFF
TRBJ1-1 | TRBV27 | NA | CASSADRENTEAFF
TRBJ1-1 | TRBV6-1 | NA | CASSERGTGNTEAFF
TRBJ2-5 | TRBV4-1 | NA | CASSQEMRSQETQYF
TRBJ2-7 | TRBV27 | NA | CASRVSGGGSYEQYF
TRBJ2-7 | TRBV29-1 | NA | CSVEFGAYEQYF
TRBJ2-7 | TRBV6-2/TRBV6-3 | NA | CASSYDLGWMDF
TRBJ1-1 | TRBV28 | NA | CASSLDRGDTEAFF
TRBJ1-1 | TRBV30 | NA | CAWSVLRGANTEAFF
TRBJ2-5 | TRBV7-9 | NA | CASTHWTGYQETQYF
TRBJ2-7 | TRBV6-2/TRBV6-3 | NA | CASSLGTAYEQYF
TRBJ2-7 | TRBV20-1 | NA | CSAVPGDTSYEQYF